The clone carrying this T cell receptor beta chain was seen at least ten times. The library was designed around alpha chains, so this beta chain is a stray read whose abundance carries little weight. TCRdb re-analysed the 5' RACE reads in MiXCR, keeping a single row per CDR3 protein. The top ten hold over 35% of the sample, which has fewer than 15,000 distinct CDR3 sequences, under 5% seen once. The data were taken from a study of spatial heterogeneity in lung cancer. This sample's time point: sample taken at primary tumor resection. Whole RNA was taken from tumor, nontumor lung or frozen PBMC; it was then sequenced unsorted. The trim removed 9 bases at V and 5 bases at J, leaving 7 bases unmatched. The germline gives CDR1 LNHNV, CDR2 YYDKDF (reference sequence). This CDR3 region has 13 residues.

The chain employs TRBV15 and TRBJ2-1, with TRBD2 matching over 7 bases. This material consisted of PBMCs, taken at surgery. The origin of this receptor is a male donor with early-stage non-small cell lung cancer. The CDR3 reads CATAGDRNNEQFF. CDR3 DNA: TGTGCCACGGCGGGGGACCGCAACAATGAGCAGTTCTTC. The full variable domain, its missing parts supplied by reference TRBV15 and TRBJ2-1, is DAMVIQNPRYQVTQFGKPVTLSCSQTLNHNVMYWYQQKSSQAPKLLFHYYDKDFNNEADTPDNFQSRRPNTSFCFLDIRSPGLGDTAMYLCATAGDRNNEQFFGPGTRLTVL.